One sample yielded the 13 T cell receptor beta chains listed below, sequenced in a study of T cell repertoires in cytomegalovirus infection. MiXCR, run by TCRdb on the reads, gives a single entry per CDR3 protein. The sample contains around 530,000 distinct CDR3 sequences, 16% of which appear only once. Material: CD8+ T cells from PBMCs. Source of these receptors: a human donor in good health (CMV status not recorded). Some clones in this sample may be carry-over from other donors' samples.

CDR3: CASSLGQGDWDEEQYF. The DNA of the CDR3 is TGTGCCAGCAGCTTAGGACAGGGGGATTGGGATGAGGAGCAGTACTTC. The J gene is TRBJ2-7, the V gene TRBV7-9; 9 bases line up with TRBD1. The germline CDR1 and CDR2 sequences are SEHNR and FQNEAQ (reference sequence). The CDR3 has 16 residues. V lost 1 base and J lost 7; bases outside the gene matches: 11.

A few counts support this clonotype. The chain carries TRBV9 and TRBJ2-1, with 9 bases matching TRBD2. Losses at the gene ends were 0 bases for V and 2 bases for J; bases not matched to a gene: 3. The germline V gene has CDR1 SGDLS and CDR2 YYNGEE. The CDR3 covers 16 residues. The DNA for the CDR3 is TGTGCCAGCAGCGTAGAAGGCGGGAGGGCCTACAATGAGCAGTTCTTC. This codes for CASSVEGGRAYNEQFF.

This clonotype was picked up many times. This sequence joins TRBV4-1 and TRBJ2-2; maybe TRBD2 (6 bases). The germline gives CDR1 MGHRA, CDR2 YSYEKL. The V and J ends lost 4 bases and 7 bases respectively, with 16 bases between them. The CDR3 length is 15 residues. CDR3 region: CASSLRPETSGELFF. CDR3 DNA: TGCGCCAGCAGCCTTCGCCCCGAGACTAGCGGGGAGCTGTTTTTT.

This clonotype was seen at least ten times. J is TRBJ1-6 and V is TRBV7-9, with a tentative D call TRBD1 (6 bases). V lost 1 base and J lost 5, with 15 bases in between. CDR3 length: 17 residues. The germline V gene encodes CDR1 SEHNR and CDR2 FQNEAQ (reference sequence). CDR3 DNA: TGTGCCAGCAGCTTAGGCAGCCGGACAGTTGATAATTCACCCCTCCACTTT. Amino acids: CASSLGSRTVDNSPLHF.

This clonotype showed up many times. The genes are TRBV7-2 and TRBJ1-2; D perhaps matches TRBD1 (6 bases). V was shortened by 5 bases and J by 0 bases, with 13 bases between the two germline ends. The CDR3 has 15 residues. Looked up from germline, CDR1 is SGHTA and CDR2 is FQGNSA. In nucleotides, the CDR3 is TGTGCCAGCAGCCCATGGACAGCTGCTAACTATGGCTACACCTTC. It codes for CASSPWTAANYGYTF.

V and J are TRBV5-4 and TRBJ1-1; D gene uncertain. CDR3 length equals 14 residues. Germline V CDR1 and CDR2: SGHNT, YYREEE (reference sequence). The V gene lost 0 bases and the J gene lost 4 bases, with 10 bases spanning the gap. The CDR3 region is CASSLEWGSTEAFF. The DNA of the CDR3 is TGTGCCAGCAGCTTGGAGTGGGGAAGCACTGAAGCTTTCTTT.

This clonotype was recorded a few times. The chain joins TRBV2 to TRBJ2-7; TRBD1 agrees at 7 bases. Germline assignment: CDR1 SNHLY and CDR2 FYNNEI. The CDR3 loop spans 16 amino acids. J was trimmed by 3 bases and V by 2 bases; bases with no gene match: 10. In DNA form, the CDR3 reads TGTGCCAGCAGTGAAACAAATATGGGACAGTACTACGAGCAGTACTTC. The encoded protein is CASSETNMGQYYEQYF.

This clonotype has more than one count but fewer than ten. This chain uses TRBV7-8 with TRBJ2-7, with 15 bases lining up with TRBD2. The CDR3 runs 17 residues. Unmatched junction bases numbered 10, after V lost 7 bases and J lost 3 bases. Germline values: CDR1 SGHVS, CDR2 FQNEAQ. The CDR3 protein is CASTVGLAGGPDYEQYF. The CDR3 region has the DNA TGTGCCAGCACCGTTGGACTAGCGGGAGGGCCAGACTACGAGCAGTACTTC.

There are a few counts of this clonotype. The V gene is TRBV20-1, the J gene TRBJ2-5; no clear D. The CDR3 runs to 13 residues. V lost 3 bases, J lost 5 bases, and 13 bases lay in between. CDR1 and CDR2 from the germline V gene are DFQATT and SNEGSKA (reference sequence). CDR3 protein: CSARESNKETQYF. The CDR3 nucleotides are TGCAGTGCTAGGGAATCGAATAAGGAGACCCAGTACTTC.

This clonotype was picked up many times. V usage is TRBV11-2 and J usage is TRBJ2-5; possibly TRBD2 for D (7 bases). Germline V gene data show CDR1 as SGHAT and CDR2 as FQNNGV. The CDR3 is made up of 15 amino acids. Trimming left V 5 bases short and J 4 bases short, with 17 bases between. Here the CDR3 reads CASSQAGDNGETQYF. CDR3 bases: TGTGCCAGCAGCCAGGCGGGGGACAACGGAGAGACCCAGTACTTC.

This rearrangement joins TRBV3-1 to TRBJ1-4; tentative D call: TRBD1 (5 bases). The length of the CDR3 is 15 residues. Germline V lookup: CDR1 LGHDT, CDR2 YNNKEL (reference sequence). The germline V and J ends were trimmed by 0 bases and 3 bases, with 8 bases remaining between them. The chain's CDR3 is CASSQDGGANEKLFF. CDR3 nucleotide sequence: TGTGCCAGCAGCCAAGATGGGGGGGCTAATGAAAAACTGTTTTTT.

This clonotype was seen once. A much larger clone lies one base from this, so it may be a read error. This sequence joins TRBV6-5 and TRBJ1-5; D not certain. The CDR3 loop spans 14 amino acids. From germline, CDR1 is MNHEY and CDR2 SVGAGI. CDR3: CASSYSRSNQHQHF. DNA for the CDR3: TGTGCCAGCAGTTACTCGAGGAGCAATCAGCACCAGCATTTT.

This clonotype appeared many times. The rearrangement joins TRBV15 to TRBJ1-2; D is unclear. CDR1 and CDR2 from the germline V gene are LNHNV and YYDKDF (reference sequence). The CDR3 sequence is 15 residues long. The V end was cut by 0 bases, the J end by 6 bases, with 14 bases between. The CDR3 sequence is CATSRETGEIDGYTF. The DNA of the CDR3 is TGTGCCACCAGCAGAGAAACGGGAGAAATTGATGGCTACACCTTC. Using reference TRBV15 and TRBJ1-2 for the parts outside the CDR3, the full variable domain is DAMVIQNPRYQVTQFGKPVTLSCSQTLNHNVMYWYQQKSSQAPKLLFHYYDKDFNNEADTPDNFQSRRPNTSFCFLDIRSPGLGDTAMYLCATSRETGEIDGYTFGSGTRLTVV.